This TCR beta chain was obtained from a study of shared clonotypes between healthy human individuals. Assay: immunoSEQ multiplex PCR; the TCRdb copy retains only in-frame clones and omits some. The sample holds about 1 million clones; around 74% are singletons and the top ten take approximately 1.5%. There are 11 residues in the CDR3. Trimming removed 3 bases at V and 5 bases at J, with 6 bases between. Germline V lookup: CDR1 GTSNPN, CDR2 SVGIG (reference sequence). Sequencing was carried out using memory CD4+ T cells sorted from blood. The subset: CD45RA-negative fraction. The chain couples TRBV30 to TRBJ2-3; D is ambiguous. This TCR was recovered from a man aged 18-30 years in good health. CDR3 nucleotides: TGTGCCTGGAGCCCTAGAGATACGCAGTATTTT. It codes for CAWSPRDTQYF.